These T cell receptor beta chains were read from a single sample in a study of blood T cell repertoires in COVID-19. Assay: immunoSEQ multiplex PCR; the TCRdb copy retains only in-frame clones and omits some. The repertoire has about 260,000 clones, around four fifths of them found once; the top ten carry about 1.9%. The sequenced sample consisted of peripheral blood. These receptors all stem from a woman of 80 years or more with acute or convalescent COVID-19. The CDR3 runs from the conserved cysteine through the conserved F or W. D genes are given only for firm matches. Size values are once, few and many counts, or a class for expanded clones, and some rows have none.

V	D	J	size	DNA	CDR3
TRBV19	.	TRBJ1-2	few	TGTGCCAGTAGTATATCAGCAGGTTTCTATGGCTACACCTTC	CASSISAGFYGYTF
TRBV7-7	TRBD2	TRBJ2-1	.	TGTGCTAGCAGCTTAGGAGCGGGAGGGTTCAATGAGCAGTTCTTC	CASSLGAGGFNEQFF
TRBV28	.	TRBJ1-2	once	TGTGCCAGCAGTCTCAGGGGCGGTGAGGGGACCTTC	CASSLRGGEGTF
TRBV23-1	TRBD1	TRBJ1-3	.	TGCGCCAGCAGTCGAAAGACAGGGGCTTGTAGAAACACCATATATTTT	CASSRKTGACRNTIYF
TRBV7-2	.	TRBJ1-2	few	TGTGCCAGCAGCCGCGACCACAGAAGGCGCTATGGCTACACCTTC	CASSRDHRRRYGYTF
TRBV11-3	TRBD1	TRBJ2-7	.	TGTGCCAGCAGCGTGGACAGGGGCTACGAGCAGTACTTC	CASSVDRGYEQYF
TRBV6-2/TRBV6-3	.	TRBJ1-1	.	TGTGCCAGCAGTTTCGGGCAGGGATTAACTGAAGCTTTCTTT	CASSFGQGLTEAFF
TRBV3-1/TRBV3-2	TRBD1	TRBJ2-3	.	TGTGCCAGCAGCCAAGGACAGGGCTTCGCAGATACGCAGTATTTT	CASSQGQGFADTQYF
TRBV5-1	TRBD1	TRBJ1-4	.	TGCGCCAGCAGCAGAACCGGGACAGGGTATGAAAAACTGTTTTTT	CASSRTGTGYEKLFF
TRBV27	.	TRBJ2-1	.	TGTGCCAGCAGTTTCGAGGGGGGGAGACGAGGCTACAATGAGCAGTTCTTC	CASSFEGGRRGYNEQFF
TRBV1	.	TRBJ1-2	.	TGCACCAGCAGCCAGCAGGGTAACTATGGCTACACCTTC	CTSSQQGNYGYTF
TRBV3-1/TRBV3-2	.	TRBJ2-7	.	TGTGCCAGCAGCCAAGATGTCTTTCGTACAGTCTACGAGCAGTACTTC	CASSQDVFRTVYEQYF
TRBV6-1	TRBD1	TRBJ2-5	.	TGTGCCAGCAGTGAACTACGTCCAGGGGGCAGGGAGACCCAGTACTTC	CASSELRPGGRETQYF
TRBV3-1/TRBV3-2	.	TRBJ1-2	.	TGTGCCAGCAGCCCCTATTGGGCGGGGCGCTATGGCTACACCTTC	CASSPYWAGRYGYTF
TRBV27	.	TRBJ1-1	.	TGTGCCAGCCAGTCCCGACAGGCGGCACGAACTGAAGCTTTCTTT	CASQSRQAARTEAFF
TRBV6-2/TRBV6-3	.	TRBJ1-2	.	TGTGCCAGCAGTTTAGAGTCCTATGGCTACACCTTC	CASSLESYGYTF
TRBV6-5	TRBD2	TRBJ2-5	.	TGTGCCAGCAGTTACTCCCCGGGACTACAAGAGACCCAGTACTTC	CASSYSPGLQETQYF
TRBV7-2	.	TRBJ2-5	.	TGTGCCAGCAGCCCCCGTAGTGGGACCCAGTACTTC	CASSPRSGTQYF
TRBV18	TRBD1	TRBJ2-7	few	TGTGCCAGCTCAATGGGACAGGGGATTAGGTACGAGCAGTACTTC	CASSMGQGIRYEQYF
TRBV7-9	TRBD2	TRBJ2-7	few	TGTGCCAGCAGCTTGTTAGGCGCGGGAGCGGGGAACGAGCAGTACTTC	CASSLLGAGAGNEQYF
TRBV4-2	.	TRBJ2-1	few	TGTGCCAGCAGCCAAGATCGGTCGAGCGGTGGATACAATGAGCAGTTCTTC	CASSQDRSSGGYNEQFF
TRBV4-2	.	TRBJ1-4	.	TGTGCCAGCAGCCGTTCACGGGGGGAAAATGAAAAACTGTTTTTT	CASSRSRGENEKLFF
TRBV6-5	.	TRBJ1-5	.	TGTGCCAGCCGAGATCGAGGAACTAATCAGCCCCAGCATTTT	CASRDRGTNQPQHF
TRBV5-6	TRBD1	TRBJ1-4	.	TGTGCCAGCAGCCTGTGGTGGACAGGGCCTCGTGACGAAAAACTGTTTTTT	CASSLWWTGPRDEKLFF
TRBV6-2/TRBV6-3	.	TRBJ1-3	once	TGTGCCAGCAGTTCTTGGACTTACTCTGGAAACACCATATATTTT	CASSSWTYSGNTIYF
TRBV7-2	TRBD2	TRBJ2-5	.	TGTGCCAGCAGCCAACGACTAGCGGGAGGTACGGAGACCCAGTACTTC	CASSQRLAGGTETQYF
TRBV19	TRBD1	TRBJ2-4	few	TGTGCCAGTAGTATAGATCTCTGGGCAGGGGGTAACATTCAGTACTTC	CASSIDLWAGGNIQYF
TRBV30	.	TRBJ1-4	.	TGTGCCTGGAGTGACGCGCAGGGGGAAAAACTGTTTTTT	CAWSDAQGEKLFF
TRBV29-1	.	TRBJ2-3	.	TGCAGCGTTGCCTTCGGACTTAGCACAGATACGCAGTATTTT	CSVAFGLSTDTQYF
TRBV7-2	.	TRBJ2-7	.	TGTGCCAGCAGCTTATTACAGGGCAGGGTAGGCGAGCAGTACTTC	CASSLLQGRVGEQYF
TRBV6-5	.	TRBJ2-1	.	TGTGCCAGCAGTTACCGTGGGGGGGGCCACCACAATGAGCAGTTCTTC	CASSYRGGGHHNEQFF